These T cell receptor beta chains were read from a single sample in a study of T cell repertoires in cytomegalovirus infection. TCRdb redid the calling of the reads with MiXCR, one entry per CDR3 protein. The sample records about 100,000 distinct CDR3 sequences, about 25% being singletons. The source material was CD8+ T cells from PBMCs. The source of these receptors is a human donor in good health (CMV status not recorded). Some clones in this sample may be carry-over from other donors' samples. Each CDR3 is given with its conserved first and last residue. Each record gives: V gene, J gene, D gene, clone size, CDR3 protein, CDR3 DNA. The D gene is left open where the match is weak. The size of a clone is reported for some rows only, either as once, few or many, or as a class for expanded clones.

>TRBV4-3|TRBJ1-6|NA|few
CASSQEKAGAYNSPLHF
TGCGCCAGCAGCCAAGAAAAAGCAGGGGCCTATAATTCACCCCTCCACTTT
>TRBV6-2/TRBV6-3|TRBJ1-2|NA|NA
CASSYGERYGYTF
TGTGCCAGCAGTTACGGAGAACGCTATGGCTACACCTTC
>TRBV2|TRBJ1-6|TRBD1|few
CASTKDRFNSPLHF
TGTGCCAGCACCAAGGACAGGTTTAATTCACCCCTCCACTTT
>TRBV20-1|TRBJ1-2|NA|NA
CSLWTPRTF
TGCAGCCTTTGGACCCCGAGGACCTTC
>TRBV6-2/TRBV6-3|TRBJ2-4|NA|NA
CASSSGLAKNIQYF
TGTGCCAGCAGTTCGGGCCTAGCCAAAAACATTCAGTACTTC
>TRBV12-5|TRBJ2-7|NA|NA
CASGFSSPEQYF
TGTGCTAGTGGTTTTTCGTCCCCCGAGCAGTACTTC
>TRBV28|TRBJ1-5|NA|many
CASIPGRENQPQHF
TGTGCCAGCATCCCGGGCAGGGAAAATCAGCCCCAGCATTTT
>TRBV7-8|TRBJ2-3|NA|many
CASHSLVTDSRRDTQYF
TGTGCCAGCCACAGCTTGGTTACGGACTCCCGGAGGGATACGCAGTATTTT
>TRBV28|TRBJ1-2|NA|NA
CASSFADLGALAGYTF
TGTGCCAGCAGTTTTGCCGACCTCGGGGCATTGGCAGGCTACACCTTC
>TRBV19|TRBJ2-1|NA|NA
CASTTDLSHHNEQFF
TGTGCCAGTACCACGGACTTGTCCCATCACAATGAGCAGTTCTTC
>TRBV20-1|TRBJ2-3|NA|NA
CSARDPNTDTQYF
TGCAGTGCTAGAGACCCCAACACAGATACGCAGTATTTT
>TRBV6-5|TRBJ1-2|NA|NA
CASTKGGSYGYTF
TGTGCCAGCACCAAGGGAGGTAGTTATGGCTACACCTTC
>TRBV6-2/TRBV6-3|TRBJ2-5|NA|NA
CASSYSPDNSRETQYF
TGTGCCAGCAGTTACTCACCGGACAACTCGCGGGAGACCCAGTACTTC
>TRBV7-9|TRBJ1-2|NA|NA
CASSLGSRGGYTF
TGTGCCAGCAGCTTAGGTTCTCGAGGTGGCTACACCTTC
>TRBV7-2|TRBJ1-2|NA|many
CASSLVVGGASGYTF
TGTGCCAGCAGCTTAGTAGTCGGGGGGGCGAGCGGCTACACCTTC
>TRBV12-3/TRBV12-4|TRBJ1-5|NA|many
CASTSGGPGQPQHF
TGTGCCAGCACCTCGGGAGGGCCAGGTCAGCCCCAGCATTTT
>TRBV11-2|TRBJ1-4|TRBD1|NA
CASTRTGDRGEKLFF
TGTGCCAGCACCCGTACAGGGGATCGAGGAGAAAAACTGTTTTTT
>TRBV7-2|TRBJ1-5|NA|many
CASSSMSGLNQPQHF
TGTGCCAGCAGCTCCATGTCCGGCCTTAATCAGCCCCAGCATTTT
>TRBV12-3/TRBV12-4|TRBJ2-7|TRBD1|NA
CASSSGQGLEQYF
TGTGCCAGCAGTTCCGGACAGGGCTTGGAGCAGTACTTC
>TRBV6-2/TRBV6-3|TRBJ2-1|NA|few
CASNRLGPNEQFF
TGTGCCAGCAACCGACTAGGGCCCAATGAGCAGTTCTTC
>TRBV12-3/TRBV12-4|TRBJ2-7|TRBD2|many
CASSLGASGSSEQYF
TGTGCCAGCAGTTTAGGGGCTAGCGGGTCGTCCGAGCAGTACTTC
>TRBV7-2|TRBJ2-1|TRBD1|many
CASSIDRALYEQFF
TGTGCCAGCAGCATAGACAGGGCCCTCTATGAGCAGTTCTTC
>TRBV6-2/TRBV6-3|TRBJ2-7|TRBD2|NA
CASSPGLAGGYEQYF
TGTGCCAGCAGTCCGGGACTAGCGGGGGGCTACGAGCAGTACTTC
>TRBV6-5|TRBJ2-1|NA|few
CASSLSGAEQFF
TGTGCCAGCAGCCTTAGCGGAGCGGAGCAGTTCTTC
>TRBV29-1|TRBJ2-7|NA|NA
CSVEGSLPYEQYF
TGCAGCGTTGAGGGCAGCCTGCCCTACGAGCAGTACTTC
>TRBV11-1|TRBJ1-2|TRBD1|few
CASSPGSTGGYGYTF
TGTGCCAGCAGCCCCGGGTCGACAGGGGGCTATGGCTACACCTTC
>TRBV12-3/TRBV12-4|TRBJ2-5|TRBD2|few
CASSIAGQDQETQYF
TGTGCCAGCAGTATAGCGGGACAAGACCAAGAGACCCAGTACTTC
>TRBV28|TRBJ2-3|TRBD2|many
CASSPRTSGGEDTQYF
TGTGCCAGCAGCCCCCGGACTAGCGGGGGGGAAGATACGCAGTATTTT
>TRBV7-4|TRBJ1-1|NA|NA
CASSLAMENTEAFF
TGTGCCAGCAGCTTAGCGATGGAGAACACTGAAGCTTTCTTT
>TRBV25-1|TRBJ2-7|TRBD2|few
CASSEPSGQLYEQYF
TGTGCCAGCAGTGAACCTAGCGGCCAACTCTACGAGCAGTACTTC
>TRBV7-9|TRBJ1-1|TRBD1|many
CASRYGTGHTEAFF
TGTGCCAGCAGGTATGGGACAGGGCACACTGAAGCTTTCTTT
>TRBV7-4|TRBJ2-1|TRBD2|NA
CASSPHTSDNEQFF
TGTGCCAGCAGCCCGCATACTAGCGACAATGAGCAGTTCTTC
>TRBV10-3|TRBJ2-7|NA|many
CAISESTSYEQYF
TGTGCCATCAGTGAGTCGACTTCCTACGAGCAGTACTTC
>TRBV7-3|TRBJ2-1|NA|many
CARPSPPLGGNEQFF
TGTGCCAGACCCAGCCCCCCTTTGGGGGGTAACGAGCAGTTCTTC
>TRBV11-2|TRBJ2-7|TRBD1|NA
CASSIDRGRNEQYF
TGTGCCAGCAGCATAGACAGGGGACGGAACGAGCAGTACTTC
>TRBV7-9|TRBJ2-3|NA|NA
CASSLPGSTDTQYF
TGTGCCAGCAGCTTGCCGGGTAGCACAGATACGCAGTATTTT
>TRBV2|TRBJ1-2|NA|NA
CASSGGEKIFYGYTF
TGTGCCAGCAGTGGGGGAGAGAAAATCTTTTATGGCTACACCTTC
>TRBV12-5|TRBJ2-7|NA|few
CASGLGTVDSYEQYF
TGTGCTAGTGGTTTGGGGACGGTAGACTCCTACGAGCAGTACTTC
>TRBV5-1|TRBJ2-2|TRBD1|NA
CASTGQAYTGELFF
TGCGCCAGCACCGGACAGGCGTACACCGGGGAGCTGTTTTTT
>TRBV5-1|TRBJ1-1|NA|NA
CASSLWQNTEAFF
TGCGCCAGCAGCTTGTGGCAGAACACTGAAGCTTTCTTT
>TRBV6-6|TRBJ1-5|NA|many
CASSYGRGTNQPQHF
TGTGCCAGCAGTTACGGACGGGGGACCAATCAGCCCCAGCATTTT
>TRBV25-1|TRBJ2-7|NA|NA
CASSEGNGYEQYF
TGTGCCAGCAGTGAAGGTAACGGGTACGAGCAGTACTTC
>TRBV10-2|TRBJ2-3|NA|NA
CASSESSQYF
TGCGCCAGCAGTGAAAGTTCGCAGTATTTT
>TRBV7-6|TRBJ2-7|NA|NA
CASSSDYYEQYF
TGTGCCAGCAGCTCCGACTACTACGAGCAGTACTTC
>TRBV7-2|TRBJ2-3|NA|NA
CASSLERTSTDTQYF
TGTGCCAGCAGCTTAGAAAGAACTAGCACAGATACGCAGTATTTT